This T cell receptor beta chain emerged from a study of cytomegalovirus exposure and HLA in healthy donors. Findings and caveats of the study: It was reported that the classifier diagnosed cytomegalovirus status with high specificity and sensitivity in both the original and validation cohorts. The study labeled around 160 TCR beta chains cytomegalovirus-associated. According to a later analysis, TCR clusters from the first cohort tended to co-occur in the 100 to 150 validation repertoires.

Data came from immunoSEQ multiplex PCR; TCRdb stores just in-frame clones and leaves some out. The table records about 400,000 clones, 70% to 90% of them present only once. Of note for this clone: The antigen is undetermined.

Germline V lookup: CDR1 LNHDA, CDR2 SQIVND (reference sequence). This CDR3 region has 17 residues. Trimming removed 6 bases from V and 5 bases from J, with 25 bases in between. Sequenced input: PBMCs. This sequence joins TRBV19 and TRBJ1-2; D is possibly TRBD1 (6 bases). The TCR originated in a woman between 18 and 30 years old in good health and CMV-seronegative. CDR3 coding DNA: TGTGCCAGTAGATCCCTCCGAGGCGGGGGCGAGGAATATGGCTACACCTTC. Translating it yields CASRSLRGGGEEYGYTF.